The entry that follows covers one T cell receptor beta chain sequence. The sample holds a few counts of this clone. Its antigen specificity is not known. Per-base qualities were not stored, and no clone one base away is much larger. Library preparation used the immunoSEQ multiplex PCR assay. A mixture of 60 forward primers for TCR Vbeta segments and 13 reverse primers for TCR Jbeta segments was used in the multiplex PCR. The CDR3 region of rearranged TCR beta genes was amplified from genomic DNA with a multiplex PCR assay. The Illumina HiSeq System was used to sequence the amplified TCR beta libraries as 87-base-pair reads. On the authors' methods: In a later analysis, roughly 80 million unique TCR beta chains were counted across the 650 to 700 repertoires, and roughly 11 million of these chains were shared by at least two donors. To remove PCR and sequencing errors, raw reads were error-corrected and collapsed into unique sequences using a nearest-neighbor algorithm that merged closely related sequences. V, D and J gene segments were assigned by aligning CDR3 sequences to IMGT reference sequences. For a sequence to be retained, a match of at least six nucleotides was required to both a V gene segment and a J gene segment. Rearrangements were called productive when the CDR3 lacked stop codons and stayed in frame with V and J; all others were non-productive. CDR3 was defined by IMGT convention, running from the second conserved V-encoded cysteine to the conserved J-encoded phenylalanine. The earlier analysis of about 590 of the donors excluded sequences that lacked an unambiguous match to a single V gene segment. In an earlier analysis of about 590 of the donors, a V segment was called functional when productive rearrangements were above 56.7%, and segregating when the standard deviation between donors exceeded 5%. A statistical classification framework was built for diagnosing cytomegalovirus status from the catalog of TCR beta chain sequences. A later analysis assigned V and J genes by comparing TCR nucleotide sequences with IMGT/GENE-DB human TR gene sequences. A later analysis assigned CDR3 sequences and most-parsimonious VDJ recombination scenarios with the TCRdist pipeline. A later analysis defined each TCR beta chain by its CDR3 amino acid sequence plus V-gene family, and excluded reads lacking a unique V-gene family. A later analysis removed roughly 590 highly shared, low-generation-probability nucleotide sequences to deal with suspected cross-contamination and a sequencing artifact. In a later analysis, a clonal expansion index for each public chain was calculated from normalized within-repertoire ranks of inferred template counts. Generation probabilities in a later analysis came from a VDJ recombination model fitted to out-of-frame rearrangements, and those results were checked against IGoR. Hypergeometric tests were used in a later analysis to score TCR-TCR, TCR-HLA and TCR-CMV co-occurrence, with a repertoire-size bias correction applied to the TCR pairs. To estimate false discovery rates, a later analysis permuted the HLA or CMV assignments 20 times. In a later analysis, co-occurring TCRs were grouped with DBSCAN, and TCRdist sequence similarity was added when clustering was performed within HLA-allele-positive subsets. Co-occurrence clustering excluded repertoires with fewer than 30,000 or more than 120,000 public chains, plus five with anomalous nucleotide sharing. Sourced from immuneACCESS, this table was stored by TCRdb with only in-frame sequences that have V and J called. A share of the clones is absent; for the studies checked, an unresolved V gene accounts for under half, and the remainder has no known explanation. V, J and clone size reflect that table, while D and trimming were determined from the DNA. This sample has 90,000 to 120,000 clones in its table, and around 10% of those were observed once. 5.5% to 7.5% of the sample rests with the top ten.

In total, 600 or so healthy bone marrow donors made up the cohort. At the time of sampling, every cohort member was nominally healthy, though immune exposures that went unrecorded were likely present. The donor was CMV seropositive and was included in the group of approximately 300 seropositive cohort members. A peripheral blood sample was collected from each donor, and TCR beta sequencing was performed on peripheral blood mononuclear cells. The Qiagen DNeasy Blood Extraction Kit was used to extract genomic DNA from the blood cell samples. The sample belongs to a study of cytomegalovirus exposure and HLA in healthy donors (TCRdb year 2017). Study-level background: According to an earlier analysis of around 600 of the donors, 200 million or so T cells yielded 120 million or so unique TCR beta sequences and about 280 Gb of sequence data. About 300 gigabases of sequencing data and around 85 million unique TCR sequences made up an early release that covered approximately 700 HLA-typed donors. Of the roughly 400 genotyped donors, approximately 80% fell in the genetic ancestry cluster associated with self-reported Caucasian donors. The study was designed to test whether signatures of past pathogen exposure could be identified by cataloging public T cell receptors. The study used immunosequencing to profile the T cell repertoires of 670 or so subjects and linked those repertoires to cytomegalovirus serostatus. Besides the first cohort of 550 to 750 subjects, a separate validation cohort made up of over a hundred different subjects was used. High-throughput TCR immunosequencing, statistical association of individual TCRs with disease status, and machine learning were combined to predict cytomegalovirus infection status. To study patterns of TCR occurrence, a later analysis re-analyzed previously published TCR beta repertoires from 550 to 800 donors and added high-resolution HLA genotyping. The later analysis used no new phenotypic data to find candidate immune exposures, relying instead on TCR beta sequences and their occurrence across donors. In an earlier analysis of more than 550 of the donors, high-throughput TCR beta sequencing was used to judge whether each TCR beta V gene segment behaved as functional or pseudogenic. Donor age, sex, ethnicity and CMV serostatus were compiled together with the repertoire data. In a later genetic analysis, genome-wide SNP genotypes for about 65% of the roughly 700 donors were used, and that subset was treated as a discovery cohort. Every repertoire in the discovery cohort had been generated on one and the same sequencing platform. Class I and class II HLA loci were covered by the typing at four-digit resolution. The number of typed donors differed by locus: about 629-630 for A, B, C, DRB1 and DQB1; 500 to 550 for DQA1; approximately 600 for DPA1; and about 450 for DPB1. Several DR-DQ haplotypes were treated as single units for association and clustering because of strong linkage in the cohort. Across 300 to 400 genotyped donors of the cohort, an average of 235,054 unique TCR beta nucleotide sequences per donor were sequenced, and roughly 18% of those sequences were non-productive. The full study reports these points: Because HLA typing was missing for some donors at each locus, association tests included only the typed subset. An association between a missense DCLRE1C variant and V-gene and J-gene trimming of TCR beta chains was found in a later genetic analysis and replicated in an independent cohort. In this cohort, only TCR beta chains were sequenced, and detectable features were limited by the absence of alpha or paired-chain data. A further reported finding was that TCR beta sequences accurately predicted the HLA-A and HLA-B alleles for most subjects in the first cohort. The authors suggested that the approach could potentially be generalized to other disease states and immunological phenotypes. The classifier was reported to diagnose cytomegalovirus status with high specificity and sensitivity in both the original cohort and the validation cohort. Three of the identified cytomegalovirus-associated TCR beta chains were confirmed in vitro to be specific for cytomegalovirus antigens. In an earlier analysis of about 600 of the donors, most TCR beta V segments appeared in productive rearrangements about 87% or about 30% of the time, broadly matching IMGT annotations. In a later analysis, most CMV-associated TCR beta chains were found to appear HLA-restricted, with HLA associations seemingly driven largely by CMV exposure. The presence/absence analyses assumed that sequencing depth was roughly uniform across donors, and that assumption may not be true. At a false discovery rate of 0.05, a later analysis linked some 17,000 TCR beta sequences to specific HLA alleles. Compared with the approximately 670-donor mean, donors in an Asian-associated ancestry cluster had fewer N-insertions in productive TCRs, according to a later genetic analysis. When HLA alleles, especially DR and DQ, strongly co-occurred, attributing TCR associations to individual alleles was difficult. Correlated functional status among segregating V segments might reflect linkage disequilibrium, but an unknown experimental factor could not be ruled out. Immune exposure information for the cohort was limited to CMV serostatus. The earlier analysis of 587 of the donors excluded approximately 15 rarely observed V segments, including chromosome 9 orphons, because counts were too low. Some IMGT-functional V segments, including TRBV6-2 and TRBV6-3, could not be distinguished by the 87-base-pair reads and were therefore excluded. A group of highly shared sequence variants was considered likely to be a technical artifact of the sequencing pipeline. A total of fewer than 200 TCR beta chains were listed by the study as associated with cytomegalovirus. Compared with equally common non-associated chains, HLA-associated TCR beta chains in a later analysis were more clonally expanded and had lower generation probabilities. According to a later analysis, TCR association rates differed among HLA loci, with DRB1 alleles showing the most associated TCRs and HLA-C alleles showing the fewest. While some public TCRs were present in many individuals, most TCR sequences turned up only very rarely across donors. A later analysis reported that several top co-occurrence clusters appeared linked to parvovirus B19, influenza, CMV and Epstein-Barr virus.

Clipping removes 8 bases from V and 8 bases from J, with 7 as the unmatched junction base count. CDR1 and CDR2, per the germline V gene, are MDHEN and SYDVKM. Measured from the cysteine to the phenylalanine, the CDR3 is 13 residues long. The read is trimmed to its CDR3 DNA, 39 bases read in frame from base 1. This chain joins TRBV28 to TRBJ2-4, and TRBD2 matches 9 of the central bases. Sequences were obtained from PBMCs. The TCR was taken from a man aged 40-49 years in good health and CMV-seropositive. For the CDR3, the sequence is CASGREGEDIQYF. DNA sequence: TGTGCCAGCGGGCGGGAGGGGGAGGACATTCAGTACTTC. Here the CDR3 is joined to the reference TRBV28 and TRBJ2-4 genes, and the full variable domain is: DVKVTQSSRYLVKRTGEKVFLECVQDMDHENMFWYRQDPGLGLRLIYFSYDVKMKEKGDIPEGYSVSREKKERFSLILESASTNQTSMYLCASGREGEDIQYFGAGTRLSVL.